This entry concerns a single T cell receptor (beta chain). Its antigen remains unidentified. The CDR3 is made up of 14 amino acids. Germline-derived CDR1 and CDR2 are SGHRS and YFSETQ. Trimming removed 2 bases from V and 4 bases from J, with 12 bases in between. This sample was taken from a study of CD8+CD57+ T cells in acquired aplastic anemia. Whole-study context: Sorted CD4+ plus CD8+ cells gave DNA averaging about 3 ug.

Notes on the study in general: Simpson's diversity of CD8+ cells was not significantly different in patients compared with controls. Shared by patients and controls, twenty-nine CD8+ CDR3s were abundant in patients.

For CDR3 and TCR beta VDJ profiling, genomic DNA was the template used. TCRdb processed the reads anew with MiXCR; each CDR3 protein has one entry. Of fewer than 85,000 distinct CDR3 sequences in the sample, less than 85% were seen once. All sequencing subjects had displayed CD8+CD57+ cell expansion on flow cytometry. Patients were treatment-naive when blood was sampled. This chain joins TRBV5-1 and TRBJ1-1, with D tentatively TRBD1 (5 bases). This TCR was recovered from a human donor with aplastic anemia. The sample consisted of sorted CD4+, CD8+, or CD8+CD57+ T cells (not recorded which) from PBMCs. Written as DNA, the CDR3 is TGCGCCAGCAGCTTTGGGGGTGAGGGCACTGAAGCTTTCTTT. Translated: CASSFGGEGTEAFF.